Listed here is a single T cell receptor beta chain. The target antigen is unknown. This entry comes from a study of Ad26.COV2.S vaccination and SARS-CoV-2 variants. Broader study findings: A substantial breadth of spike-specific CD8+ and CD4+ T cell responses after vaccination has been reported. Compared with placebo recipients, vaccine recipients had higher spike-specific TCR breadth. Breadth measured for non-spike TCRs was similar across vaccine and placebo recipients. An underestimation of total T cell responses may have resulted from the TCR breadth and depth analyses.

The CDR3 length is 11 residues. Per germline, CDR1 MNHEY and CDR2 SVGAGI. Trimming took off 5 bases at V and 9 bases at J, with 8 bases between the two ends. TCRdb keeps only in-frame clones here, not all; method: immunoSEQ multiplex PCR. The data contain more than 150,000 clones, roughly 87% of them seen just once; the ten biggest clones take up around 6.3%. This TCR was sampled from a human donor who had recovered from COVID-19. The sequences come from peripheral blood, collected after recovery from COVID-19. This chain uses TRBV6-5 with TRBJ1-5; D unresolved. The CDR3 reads CASSISGPQHF. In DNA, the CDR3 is TGTGCCAGCAGTATAAGTGGGCCCCAGCATTTT.